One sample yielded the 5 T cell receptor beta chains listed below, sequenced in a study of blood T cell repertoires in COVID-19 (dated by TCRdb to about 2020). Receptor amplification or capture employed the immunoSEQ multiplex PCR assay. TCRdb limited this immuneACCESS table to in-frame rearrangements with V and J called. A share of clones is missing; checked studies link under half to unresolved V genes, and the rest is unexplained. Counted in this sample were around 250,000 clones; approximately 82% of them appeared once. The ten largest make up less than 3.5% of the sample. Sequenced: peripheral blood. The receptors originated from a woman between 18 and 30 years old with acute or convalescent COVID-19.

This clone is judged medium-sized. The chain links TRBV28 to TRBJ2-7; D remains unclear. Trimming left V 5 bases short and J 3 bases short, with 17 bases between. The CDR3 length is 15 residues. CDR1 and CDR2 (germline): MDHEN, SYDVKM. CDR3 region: CASSPLDSSHYEQYF. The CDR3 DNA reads TGTGCCAGCAGTCCCCTCGACTCCTCGCACTACGAGCAGTACTTC.

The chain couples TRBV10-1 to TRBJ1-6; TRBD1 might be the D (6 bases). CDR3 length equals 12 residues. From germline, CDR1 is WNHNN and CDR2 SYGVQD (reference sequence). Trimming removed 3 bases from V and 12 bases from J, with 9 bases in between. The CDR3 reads CASSDPQGPLHF. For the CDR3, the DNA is TGCGCCAGCAGTGACCCACAGGGACCCCTCCACTTT.

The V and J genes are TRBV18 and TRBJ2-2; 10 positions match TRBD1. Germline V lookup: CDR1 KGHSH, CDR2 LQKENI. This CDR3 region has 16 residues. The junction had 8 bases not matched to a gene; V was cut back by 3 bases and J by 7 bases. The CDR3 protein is CASSPRSRTGGGELFF. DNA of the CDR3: TGTGCCAGCTCACCCCGATCGAGGACAGGGGGCGGGGAGCTGTTTTTT.

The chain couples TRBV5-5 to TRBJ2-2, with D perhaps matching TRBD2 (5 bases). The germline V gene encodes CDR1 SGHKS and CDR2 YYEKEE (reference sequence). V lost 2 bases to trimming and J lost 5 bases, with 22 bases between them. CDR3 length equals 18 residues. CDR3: CASSFVESGERRTGELFF. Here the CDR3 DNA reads TGTGCCAGCAGCTTCGTCGAGTCCGGGGAGAGGAGGACCGGGGAGCTGTTTTTT.

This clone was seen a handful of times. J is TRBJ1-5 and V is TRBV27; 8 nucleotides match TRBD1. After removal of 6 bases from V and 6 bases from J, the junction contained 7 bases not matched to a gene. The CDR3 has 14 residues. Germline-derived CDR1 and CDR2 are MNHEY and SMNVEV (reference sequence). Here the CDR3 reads CASSPDRGGQPQHF. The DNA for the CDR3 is TGTGCCAGCAGCCCAGACAGGGGAGGTCAGCCCCAGCATTTT.